The source of this TCR beta chain is a study of blood T cell repertoires in COVID-19. Turning to the study itself: Samples representing acute and convalescent COVID-19 were sourced from the United States, Italy and Spain. The cDNA or gDNA used as material had been derived from T cells, B-cell-depleted T cells, or PBMCs.

Using immunoSEQ multiplex PCR, the repertoire was profiled, and TCRdb retains in-frame clones only, with some absent. In the table there are about 100,000 clones, roughly nine tenths of which are singletons. Sequenced sample: peripheral blood. The clonotype originates from a man aged 45-60 years with active COVID-19.

CDR3 loop: CASSLGQVYEQYF. CDR3 bases: TGTGCCAGCAGCCTTGGACAGGTCTACGAGCAGTACTTC. The rearrangement uses TRBV7-3 and TRBJ2-7, with 7 bases matching TRBD1. Germline V gene sequence: CDR1 SGHTA, CDR2 FQGTGA. The CDR3 spans 13 residues. The V segment lost 5 bases and the J segment 3 bases; nucleotides outside the gene matches: 4.